This T cell receptor beta chain derives from a study of early T cells in non-severe SARS-CoV-2 infection. Study-level findings and limits: Matching with VDJdb favored anti-spike CD8 responses (missing private and CD4 specificities).

V was shortened by 2 bases and J by 2 bases, with 8 bases between the two germline ends. The CDR3 is 14 amino acids. Germline V gene lookup returns CDR1 SGHRS and CDR2 YFSETQ. This clonotype occurred a few times. Its specificity is unknown. Each cDNA molecule carried a unique molecular identifier. TCRdb re-analysed the 5' RACE reads in MiXCR, keeping a single row per CDR3 protein. The data contain approximately 31,000 distinct CDR3 sequences, approximately 7% of them singletons. The J gene is TRBJ2-1, the V gene TRBV5-1; D may be TRBD2 (5 bases). The TCR originated in an adult who was a healthcare worker with PCR-confirmed SARS-CoV-2 infection or an uninfected control (not recorded which). The sequenced sample consisted of whole blood. CDR3 sequence (DNA): TGCGCCAGCAGCTTAGTCGGGACCTACAATGAGCAGTTCTTC. Its protein product is CASSLVGTYNEQFF. The whole variable domain, filled in from reference TRBV5-1 and TRBJ2-1, reads KAGVTQTPRYLIKTRGQQVTLSCSPISGHRSVSWYQQTPGQGLQFLFEYFSETQRNKGNFPGRFSGRQFSNSRSEMNVSTLELGDSALYLCASSLVGTYNEQFFGPGTRLTVL.